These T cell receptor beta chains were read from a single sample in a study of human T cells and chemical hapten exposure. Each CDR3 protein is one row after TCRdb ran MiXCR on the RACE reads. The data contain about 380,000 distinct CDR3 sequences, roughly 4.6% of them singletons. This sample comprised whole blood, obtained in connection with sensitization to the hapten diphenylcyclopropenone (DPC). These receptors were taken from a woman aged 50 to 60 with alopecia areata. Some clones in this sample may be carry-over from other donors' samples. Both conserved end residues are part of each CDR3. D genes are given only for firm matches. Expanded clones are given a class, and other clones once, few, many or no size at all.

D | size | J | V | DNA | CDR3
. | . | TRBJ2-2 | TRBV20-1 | TGCAGTGCTAGAGAGGCCGTTTCGAACACCGGGGAGCCGTTTTTT | CSAREAVSNTGEPFF
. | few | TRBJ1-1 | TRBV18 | TGTGCCAGCTCACTCGGACACCAGAACACTGAAGCTTTCTTT | CASSLGHQNTEAFF
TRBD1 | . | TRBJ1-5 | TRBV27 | TGTGCCAGCAGTTTATTGGGGACAGCTAGCAATCAGCCCCAGCATTTT | CASSLLGTASNQPQHF
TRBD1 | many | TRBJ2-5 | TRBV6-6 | TGTGCCAGCAGTTCCGGGACAGGGGCGCCCCAATTCCCCTTC | CASSSGTGAPQFPF
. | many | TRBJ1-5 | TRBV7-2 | TGTGCCAGCAGCCCCCGGTTGGGGGATCAGCCCCAGCATTTT | CASSPRLGDQPQHF
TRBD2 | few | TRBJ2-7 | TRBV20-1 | TGCAGTGCTAGAGGAGCGGGAGGGCCCGAGCAGTACTTC | CSARGAGGPEQYF
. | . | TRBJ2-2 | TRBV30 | TGTGCCTGGAGTAGGCAGGGAAACGGGGAGCTGTTTTTT | CAWSRQGNGELFF
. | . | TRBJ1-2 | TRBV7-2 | TGTGCCAGCAGTCCAAACCCCGACTATGGCTACACCTTC | CASSPNPDYGYTF
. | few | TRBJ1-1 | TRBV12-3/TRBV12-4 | TGTGCCAGCAGCCCTCCTCGGCAACCTCGGGGCACTGAAGCTTTCTTT | CASSPPRQPRGTEAFF
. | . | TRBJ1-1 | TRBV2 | TGTGCCAGCAGTGAAGCGTGGCGGGCAGGGCTTAGAGCTGAAGCTTTCTTT | CASSEAWRAGLRAEAFF
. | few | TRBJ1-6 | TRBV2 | TGTGCCAGCAGTGAACACGGGACGTCAAATTCACCCCTCCACTTT | CASSEHGTSNSPLHF
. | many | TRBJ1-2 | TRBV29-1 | TGCAGCGCTGACGGTAACTATGGCTACACCTTC | CSADGNYGYTF
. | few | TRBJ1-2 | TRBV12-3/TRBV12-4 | TGTGCCAGCAGCCCCGGCGGGGCAGAAACCGTCTATGGCTACACCTTC | CASSPGGAETVYGYTF
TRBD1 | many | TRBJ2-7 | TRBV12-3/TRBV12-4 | TGTGCCAGCAGACCTACAGGGGGCCACGAGCAGTACTTC | CASRPTGGHEQYF
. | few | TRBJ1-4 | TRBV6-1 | TGTGCCAGCAGAGGTTGGACTGCGCGGGGCGAAAAACTGTTTTTT | CASRGWTARGEKLFF